A selection of T cell receptor beta chains follows, all from one sample in a study of esophageal squamous cell carcinoma under preoperative chemotherapy. TCRdb fed the PCR reads into MiXCR, producing one record per CDR3 protein. The data contain roughly 30,000 distinct CDR3 sequences, 40% to 60% of them singletons. Sampling was performed from a patient given preoperative chemotherapy. The receptors were gathered from a human donor with esophageal squamous cell carcinoma. The donor label of this sample is uncertain. Both conserved end residues are part of each CDR3. Each record gives: clone size, J gene, V gene, CDR3 protein. Not every row has a clone size; where given, it reads once, few, many or a size class.

few | TRBJ1-1 | TRBV11-3 | CASSYRDGRLTDTEAFF
once | TRBJ2-4 | TRBV12-3/TRBV12-4 | CAWTGRRDQNIQYF
many | - | TRBV6-2/TRBV6-3 | CASSGTSRHEQFF
- | TRBJ2-2 | TRBV7-9 | CASSLPGAVSTGALYF
- | TRBJ2-4 | TRBV7-3 | CASSFIPAGRIQDIQYF
- | TRBJ2-1 | TRBV11-3 | CASSPPGLPGEQFF
- | TRBJ2-1 | TRBV7-8 | CASSLASYNEQFF
- | TRBJ2-2 | TRBV7-8 | CASSLVWIQDGNTGALFF
- | TRBJ2-2 | TRBV19 | CASSAQGQGTGELFF
- | TRBJ2-5 | TRBV12-3/TRBV12-4 | CASSLRRREQYF
- | TRBJ2-1 | TRBV7-2 | CASSLGRGRETQFF
many | TRBJ2-5 | TRBV7-8 | CASSLINRGNEQYF
few | TRBJ2-1 | TRBV7-2 | CASSLAGLSNNEQFF
many | TRBJ2-7 | TRBV7-2 | CASSFGASGRAEQYF
many | TRBJ2-6 | TRBV6-1 | CASNPNGGSSGANVLTF
- | TRBJ2-3 | TRBV7-2 | CASRPPGRGATNTQYF
many | TRBJ1-1 | TRBV7-8 | CASSLGGGSAEAFF
few | TRBJ2-3 | TRBV7-9 | CASSQSGGTVSTGAQYF
- | TRBJ2-3 | TRBV27 | CASNQVPGPQYF
many | TRBJ2-4 | TRBV6-1 | CASRAYSGLEAKNIQYF